A selection of T cell receptor beta chains follows, all from one sample in a study of radiotherapy plus CTLA-4 blockade in lung cancer. The table came from immunoSEQ multiplex PCR; TCRdb's copy has only in-frame clones and leaves some out. The sample has roughly 77,000 clones, under 75% seen once. The specimen was peripheral blood, collected from a patient treated with radiotherapy plus ipilimumab. The receptors originated from a human donor with non-small cell lung cancer whose response to radiotherapy plus ipilimumab could not be evaluated. Each CDR3 is given with its conserved first and last residue. The D gene is left open where the match is weak. Where a row states a size, it is once, few, many or the class of an expanded clone; other rows omit it.

V: TRBV6-6; D: NA; size: few; J: TRBJ1-5; CDR3: CASSLTTGPNQPQHF; DNA: TGTGCCAGCAGTCTAACGACAGGCCCCAATCAGCCCCAGCATTTT
V: TRBV5-3; D: TRBD1; size: NA; J: TRBJ2-7; CDR3: CASSFGDRGLYEQYF; DNA: TGTGCCAGCAGCTTCGGAGACAGGGGGCTCTACGAGCAGTACTTC
V: TRBV6-1; D: NA; size: NA; J: TRBJ1-5; CDR3: CASSEAISPHYNQPQHF; DNA: TGTGCCAGCAGTGAAGCGATCTCCCCCCACTACAATCAGCCCCAGCATTTT
V: TRBV21-1; D: NA; size: NA; J: TRBJ1-2; CDR3: CASGHTAYGYTF; DNA: TGTGCCAGCGGACACACCGCATATGGCTACACCTTC
V: TRBV4-1; D: TRBD2; size: NA; J: TRBJ2-1; CDR3: CASSQGISGGVRYNEQFF; DNA: TGCGCCAGCAGCCAAGGGATTAGCGGGGGGGTCCGCTACAATGAGCAGTTCTTC
V: TRBV11-1; D: NA; size: NA; J: TRBJ1-6; CDR3: CASSFLPGGNSPLHF; DNA: TGTGCCAGCAGCTTCTTGCCAGGCGGGAATTCACCCCTCCACTTT
V: TRBV28; D: TRBD1; size: NA; J: TRBJ2-4; CDR3: CASSSPGQGVGNIQYF; DNA: TGTGCCAGCAGCTCGCCGGGACAGGGTGTCGGGAACATTCAGTACTTC
V: TRBV7-3; D: TRBD2; size: few; J: TRBJ2-1; CDR3: CASSLTIGGSYNEQFF; DNA: TGTGCCAGCAGCTTAACTATCGGGGGGTCCTACAATGAGCAGTTCTTC
V: TRBV30; D: NA; size: NA; J: TRBJ2-7; CDR3: CAWSVPGEQYF; DNA: TGTGCCTGGAGTGTACCGGGGGAGCAGTACTTC
V: TRBV11-2; D: TRBD1; size: NA; J: TRBJ2-7; CDR3: CASSVRRGTGGAAYEQYF; DNA: TGTGCCAGCAGCGTAAGAAGGGGGACAGGGGGCGCGGCCTACGAGCAGTACTTC
V: TRBV18; D: TRBD2; size: NA; J: TRBJ2-1; CDR3: CASSPLAGGSDEQFF; DNA: TGTGCCAGCTCACCACTAGCGGGAGGGTCGGATGAGCAGTTCTTC
V: TRBV10-1; D: NA; size: NA; J: TRBJ1-1; CDR3: CASSNRNTEAFF; DNA: TGCGCCAGCAGCAACAGGAACACTGAAGCTTTCTTT
V: TRBV6-1; D: TRBD2; size: few; J: TRBJ2-3; CDR3: CASGWRGTPTDTQYF; DNA: TGTGCCTCGGGGTGGCGGGGGACCCCCACAGATACGCAGTATTTT
V: TRBV5-1; D: TRBD1; size: NA; J: TRBJ1-2; CDR3: CASRPGTEGGYTF; DNA: TGCGCCAGCAGACCTGGGACAGAGGGGGGCTACACCTTC
V: TRBV28; D: NA; size: once; J: TRBJ1-2; CDR3: CASSLVTGTGYTF; DNA: TGTGCCAGCAGTTTAGTGACAGGAACTGGCTACACCTTC
V: TRBV6-5; D: NA; size: few; J: TRBJ1-6; CDR3: CASRPPGVDNSPLHF; DNA: TGTGCCAGCAGGCCACCAGGGGTTGATAATTCACCCCTCCACTTT
V: TRBV5-5; D: NA; size: NA; J: TRBJ1-1; CDR3: CASSPGGGQNTEAFF; DNA: TGTGCCAGCAGCCCCGGCGGGGGGCAGAACACTGAAGCTTTCTTT
V: TRBV14; D: NA; size: NA; J: TRBJ2-7; CDR3: CASSRGGRFLSYEQYF; DNA: TGTGCCAGCAGCCGCGGAGGGAGGTTCCTCTCCTACGAGCAGTACTTC
V: TRBV19; D: NA; size: few; J: TRBJ1-5; CDR3: CASSIRGIGSNQPQHF; DNA: TGTGCCAGTAGTATCCGGGGGATAGGGAGCAATCAGCCCCAGCATTTT
V: TRBV30; D: NA; size: NA; J: TRBJ2-1; CDR3: CAWTSRRGEQFF; DNA: TGTGCCTGGACCTCGAGACGCGGTGAGCAGTTCTTC
V: TRBV5-1; D: NA; size: NA; J: TRBJ2-3; CDR3: CASSSDSTDTQYF; DNA: TGCGCCAGCAGCTCAGACTCCACAGATACGCAGTATTTT
V: TRBV27; D: NA; size: NA; J: TRBJ1-1; CDR3: CASSSRGEGTEAFF; DNA: TGTGCCAGCAGCTCCCGGGGGGAGGGCACTGAAGCTTTCTTT
V: TRBV28; D: TRBD1; size: NA; J: TRBJ1-6; CDR3: CASSPGQGYNSPLHF; DNA: TGTGCCAGCAGTCCAGGACAGGGATATAATTCACCCCTCCACTTT
V: TRBV11-2; D: TRBD1; size: NA; J: TRBJ2-7; CDR3: CASSSPRDRQYEQYF; DNA: TGTGCCAGCAGCTCGCCCCGGGACAGGCAGTACGAGCAGTACTTC
V: TRBV19; D: NA; size: NA; J: TRBJ2-7; CDR3: CASSTQRSYEQYF; DNA: TGTGCCAGTAGTACCCAACGTTCCTACGAGCAGTACTTC
V: TRBV7-9; D: TRBD1; size: once; J: TRBJ2-7; CDR3: CASSLGTGPTYEQYF; DNA: TGTGCCAGCAGCTTGGGGACAGGGCCCACCTACGAGCAGTACTTC
V: TRBV30; D: NA; size: NA; J: TRBJ1-1; CDR3: CAWSVTGGNTEAFF; DNA: TGTGCCTGGAGTGTTACCGGGGGAAACACTGAAGCTTTCTTT
V: TRBV7-9; D: TRBD1; size: NA; J: TRBJ2-1; CDR3: CASSLNRGKYNEQFF; DNA: TGTGCCAGCAGCTTAAACAGGGGGAAATACAATGAGCAGTTCTTC
V: TRBV6-4; D: TRBD2; size: many; J: TRBJ2-1; CDR3: CASSESAGGWDEQFF; DNA: TGTGCCAGCAGTGAATCGGCGGGAGGGTGGGATGAGCAGTTCTTC